The next 18 T cell receptor beta chains were all read from a single sample in a study of T cells after yellow fever vaccination. TCRdb re-called the 5' RACE reads with MiXCR, one entry per CDR3 protein. In the table there are some 350,000 distinct CDR3 sequences, over 4% of which are singletons. Sequencing was performed on PBMCs, taken 5 days after the yellow fever booster vaccination. These receptor sequences come from a man aged 18 to 29 who received the YFV17D yellow fever vaccine.

This clonotype was seen more than once but under ten times. The germline gene is not matched at one end of the junction; a read error may be the cause. The chain is built from TRBV20-1 and TRBJ2-1, with D unclear. Germline V gives CDR1 DFQATT, CDR2 SNEGSKA (reference sequence). The CDR3 spans 11 residues. The CDR3 region has the DNA TGCAGTGCGAGAGTAGCCCCCGAGCAGTTCTTC. This translates into CSARVAPEQFF.

This clonotype was picked up a small number of times. The V and J genes are TRBV4-3 and TRBJ1-1; a weak D match, TRBD1 (5 bases). Germline V lookup: CDR1 LGHNA, CDR2 YSLEER. V lost 7 bases and J 5 bases, leaving 17 bases between the germline ends. The CDR3 length is 14 residues. Written as DNA, the CDR3 is TGCGCCAGCACTGACTGGGGGGGGAATACTGAAGCTTTCTTT. Protein product: CASTDWGGNTEAFF.

The chain is built from TRBV6-6 and TRBJ2-5; D ambiguous. Germline V gene sequence: CDR1 MNHNY, CDR2 SVGAGI (reference sequence). Trimming left V 7 bases short and J 3 bases short, with 12 bases between. This CDR3 has 13 amino acids. The CDR3 is CASNGETKETQYF. In DNA, the CDR3 is TGTGCCAGCAATGGGGAAACCAAAGAGACCCAGTACTTC.

This clonotype was detected only a few times. This sequence joins TRBV4-2 and TRBJ1-2; possible D gene TRBD1, 5 bases. The length of the CDR3 is 18 residues. The germline gives CDR1 LGHNA, CDR2 YNFKEQ. V was shortened by 3 bases and J by 1 base, with 21 bases between the two germline ends. This CDR3 is CASSHPPGRGRNNYGYTF. The DNA for the CDR3 is TGTGCCAGCAGCCATCCCCCAGGGCGGGGCCGGAATAACTATGGCTACACCTTC.

This clonotype was seen repeatedly, ten times or more. The rearrangement uses TRBV4-1 and TRBJ2-2; D gene uncertain. V was clipped by 0 bases and J by 8 bases, with 10 bases between them. Germline V gene sequence: CDR1 MGHRA, CDR2 YSYEKL. The CDR3 loop spans 14 amino acids. The CDR3: CASSQEPLGGELFF. DNA of the CDR3: TGCGCCAGCAGCCAAGAGCCTTTGGGTGGGGAGCTGTTTTTT.

This clonotype was seen only a few times. The chain recombines TRBV15 with TRBJ2-5; 9 bases fit TRBD1. CDR1 and CDR2 (germline): LNHNV, YYDKDF (reference sequence). There are 14 residues in the CDR3. The V and J ends lost 1 base and 6 bases, in that order; junction bases with no gene match: 3. CDR3 sequence reads: CATSRGQGVKTQYF. CDR3 sequence (DNA): TGTGCCACCAGCAGAGGACAGGGGGTCAAGACCCAGTACTTC. The full variable domain, with the rest looked up from reference TRBV15 and TRBJ2-5, is DAMVIQNPRYQVTQFGKPVTLSCSQTLNHNVMYWYQQKSSQAPKLLFHYYDKDFNNEADTPDNFQSRRPNTSFCFLDIRSPGLGDTAMYLCATSRGQGVKTQYFGPGTRLLVL.

This clonotype was picked up a small number of times. This chain joins TRBV7-2 and TRBJ2-3, with a possible D match to TRBD2 (5 bases). Germline V CDR1 and CDR2: SGHTA, FQGNSA. V lost 3 bases, J lost 5 bases, and 12 bases lay in between. CDR3 length: 14 residues. The chain's CDR3 is CASSLFGRVDTQYF. The CDR3 nucleotides are TGTGCCAGCAGCTTGTTCGGGCGGGTAGATACGCAGTATTTT. The full variable domain, rest sourced from reference TRBV7-2 and TRBJ2-3, is GAGVSQSPSNKVTEKGKDVELRCDPISGHTALYWYRQSLGQGLEFLIYFQGNSAPDKSGLPSDRFSAERTGGSVSTLTIQRTQQEDSAVYLCASSLFGRVDTQYFGPGTRLTVL.

This clonotype occurred many times. The chain links TRBV7-9 to TRBJ1-2; no reliable D call. This CDR3 contains 13 residues. CDR1 is SEHNR and CDR2 is FQNEAQ in the germline V gene (reference sequence). The ends were cut back, 6 bases at V and 2 bases at J, with 10 bases in the middle. As DNA, the CDR3 is TGTGCCAGCAGTTGGTTGGAGAACTATGGCTACACCTTC. Its translation: CASSWLENYGYTF.

This clonotype appeared a few times. This chain joins TRBV19 and TRBJ2-1, with 8 nucleotides matching TRBD1. CDR3 length: 18 amino acids. The germline V gene encodes CDR1 LNHDA and CDR2 SQIVND (reference sequence). The J segment lost 0 bases and the V segment lost 0 bases, leaving 7 bases of the junction unmatched. The CDR3 DNA follows: TGTGCCAGTAGTATAGAAGAGACAGGGGTTAGCTCCTACAATGAGCAGTTCTTC. This codes for CASSIEETGVSSYNEQFF.

This clonotype was recorded a few times. The genes are TRBV10-3 and TRBJ1-3, with a possible D match to TRBD1 (5 bases). The CDR3 is 15 residues long. V was trimmed by 11 bases and J by 0 bases, leaving 17 bases between them. The germline gives CDR1 ENHRY, CDR2 SYGVKD. CDR3 coding DNA: TGTGCCGCAGGACCAGGGTACCTCTCTGGAAACACCATATATTTT. Translating gives CAAGPGYLSGNTIYF.

This clonotype was seen more than once but under ten times. This rearrangement joins TRBV15 to TRBJ2-4; no definite D call. This CDR3 contains 16 residues. Germline-derived CDR1 and CDR2 are LNHNV and YYDKDF (reference sequence). Trimming left V 1 base short and J 0 bases short, with 10 bases between. CDR3 region: CATSRVHPLAKNIQYF. Written as DNA, the CDR3 is TGTGCCACCAGCAGAGTTCACCCTTTAGCCAAAAACATTCAGTACTTC.

The chain carries TRBV4-1 and TRBJ2-2; TRBD1 might be the D (6 bases). This CDR3 region has 16 residues. The germline V gene has CDR1 MGHRA and CDR2 YSYEKL. V shed 2 bases and J shed 7 bases, with 17 bases lying between them. The CDR3 is CASSQNRAIEVGELFF. The CDR3 coding sequence is TGCGCCAGCAGCCAAAACAGGGCCATCGAGGTCGGGGAGCTGTTTTTT.

In its sample, this clonotype was seen a few times. The chain has TRBV6-5 and TRBJ2-7; TRBD2 aligns across 9 bases. The trim removed 4 bases at V and 3 bases at J, leaving 13 bases unmatched. The CDR3 extends over 17 amino acids. Germline V gene sequence: CDR1 MNHEY, CDR2 SVGAGI. CDR3 region: CASSSPGTAGGDYEQYF. CDR3 nucleotides: TGTGCCAGCAGTTCTCCGGGGACGGCGGGGGGGGACTACGAGCAGTACTTC.

This clonotype was recorded at least ten times. The V and J genes are TRBV7-2 and TRBJ2-7; the D gene is possibly TRBD2 (5 bases). V shed 3 bases and J shed 5 bases, with 14 bases lying between them. Germline CDR1 and CDR2: SGHTA and FQGNSA. There are 14 residues in the CDR3. The DNA for the CDR3 is TGTGCCAGCAGCTTGGCGCTGGGAGCACACGAGCAGTACTTC. Amino acids: CASSLALGAHEQYF. The full variable domain, in which reference TRBV7-2 and TRBJ2-7 provide the parts outside the CDR3, is GAGVSQSPSNKVTEKGKDVELRCDPISGHTALYWYRQSLGQGLEFLIYFQGNSAPDKSGLPSDRFSAERTGGSVSTLTIQRTQQEDSAVYLCASSLALGAHEQYFGPGTRLTVT.

The sample holds many counts of this clonotype. As DNA, the CDR3 is TGCGCCAGCAGCTTATTGGCGGGGGGGAGCAATGAGCAGTTCTTC. Its translation: CASSLLAGGSNEQFF. The chain links TRBV5-1 to TRBJ2-1, with 9 bases aligning to TRBD2. Germline V CDR1 and CDR2: SGHRS, YFSETQ. CDR3 length: 15 residues. The V gene end was trimmed by 2 bases and the J gene end by 6 bases; junction bases not matched to a gene: 6. Supplemented by reference TRBV5-1 and TRBJ2-1, the full variable domain reads KAGVTQTPRYLIKTRGQQVTLSCSPISGHRSVSWYQQTPGQGLQFLFEYFSETQRNKGNFPGRFSGRQFSNSRSEMNVSTLELGDSALYLCASSLLAGGSNEQFFGPGTRLTVL.

The J gene is TRBJ2-5, the V gene TRBV12-3 or TRBV12-4, with TRBD2 matching over 10 bases. CDR3 length: 15 residues. Losses at the gene ends were 6 bases for V and 0 bases for J; bases not matched to a gene: 4. In nucleotides, the CDR3 is TGTGCCAGCAGCCGTAGCGGGGGGTACCAAGAGACCCAGTACTTC. This sequence encodes CASSRSGGYQETQYF.

This CDR3 is CASREDRGPLAGRNEQFF. CDR3 sequence (DNA): TGTGCCAGCAGAGAGGACAGGGGGCCCCTAGCGGGGAGGAATGAGCAGTTCTTC. The chain recombines TRBV2 with TRBJ2-1; TRBD1 aligns across 11 bases. This CDR3 has 18 amino acids. With 6 bases clipped from V and 7 bases from J, the junction kept 17 bases outside the gene matches. CDR1 and CDR2 from the germline V gene are SNHLY and FYNNEI. Full variable domain (rest looked up from reference TRBV2 and TRBJ2-1): EPEVTQTPSHQVTQMGQEVILRCVPISNHLYFYWYRQILGQKVEFLVSFYNNEISEKSEIFDDQFSVERPDGSNFTLKIRSTKLEDSAMYFCASREDRGPLAGRNEQFFGPGTRLTVL.

Many counts were recorded for this clonotype. The V gene is TRBV23-1, the J gene TRBJ1-5; no clear D gene. Being an ORF, TRBV23-1 has a function that is uncertain. The CDR3 sequence is 12 residues long. Trimming left V 4 bases short and J 0 bases short, with 1 base between. The CDR3 loop reads CASSRSNQPQHF. The CDR3 DNA reads as TGCGCCAGCAGTCGTAGCAATCAGCCCCAGCATTTT.